A single sample is the source of the 15 T cell receptor beta chains below, sequenced in a study of T cells in Graves' hyperthyroidism and ophthalmopathy. Amplified TCR beta CDR3 regions derived from RNA transcripts. With the HTBI primer set, the TCR CDR3 went through a first round of RT-PCR. TCRdb independently ran MiXCR on the multiplex PCR reads; one entry per CDR3 protein. The data contain 600,000 to 750,000 distinct CDR3 sequences, approximately 15% of them singletons. The sample consisted of blood. The receptor set was obtained from a man between 50 and 59 years old with Graves' hyperthyroidism.

The V and J genes are TRBV19 and TRBJ2-1; D possibly matches TRBD1 or TRBD2 (5 bases each). V lost 7 bases, J lost 5 bases, and 18 bases lay in between. Germline V gene data show CDR1 as LNHDA and CDR2 as SQIVND (reference sequence). The CDR3 extends over 15 amino acids. In DNA, the CDR3 is TGTGCCAGTACCCCCCAGGGACCCGTCAACAATGAGCAGTTCTTC. Translating gives CASTPQGPVNNEQFF.

The genes are TRBV9 and TRBJ1-1; 7 nucleotides agree with TRBD1. After removal of 3 bases from V and 0 bases from J, the junction contained 11 bases not matched to a gene. The length of the CDR3 is 17 residues. Germline V gene sequence: CDR1 SGDLS, CDR2 YYNGEE. CDR3 protein: CASSAGQPDLMNTEAFF. The CDR3 DNA reads TGTGCCAGCAGCGCGGGACAGCCCGACCTTATGAACACTGAAGCTTTCTTT.

This chain uses TRBV7-9 with TRBJ2-7; 10 nucleotides agree with TRBD1. The CDR3 covers 19 residues. With 5 bases clipped from V and 0 bases from J, the junction kept 16 bases outside the gene matches. Germline lookup yields CDR1 SEHNR and CDR2 FQNEAQ (reference sequence). The CDR3 DNA reads TGTGCCAGCAGCCCCAGGGGGACAGGGGACAGGGTACCCTCCTACGAGCAGTACTTC. Protein product: CASSPRGTGDRVPSYEQYF.

The V gene is TRBV3-1, the J gene TRBJ1-3; D gene uncertain. V was pared by 1 base and J by 5 bases, with 12 bases between. CDR3 size: 15 residues. The V gene's germline CDR1 is LGHDT and CDR2 YNNKEL (reference sequence). The CDR3 reads CASSQAHLTRNTIYF. CDR3 sequence (DNA): TGTGCCAGCAGCCAAGCCCACCTAACTCGAAACACCATATATTTT.

This clonotype was picked up many times. The DNA of the CDR3 is TGTGCCAGCAGACTGAGGCACACTGAAGCTTTCTTT. As protein: CASRLRHTEAFF. The rearrangement links TRBV18 to TRBJ1-1; D is ambiguous. V was pared by 8 bases and J by 3 bases, with 10 bases between. The CDR3 runs 12 residues. From germline, CDR1 is KGHSH and CDR2 LQKENI.

This clonotype was seen at least ten times. The chain has TRBV30 and TRBJ1-3, with D unresolved. The CDR3 has 13 residues. Germline V CDR1 and CDR2: GTSNPN, SVGIG (reference sequence). Trimming removed 5 bases at V and 2 bases at J, with 10 bases between. The CDR3 reads CAWAQATGNTIYF. The CDR3 DNA reads TGTGCCTGGGCACAAGCCACTGGAAACACCATATATTTT. Full variable domain (rest looked up from reference TRBV30 and TRBJ1-3): SQTIHQWPATLVQPVGSPLSLECTVEGTSNPNLYWYRQAAGRGLQLLFYSVGIGQISSEVPQNLSASRPQDRQFILSSKKLLLSDSGFYLCAWAQATGNTIYFGEGSWLTVV.

There are a few counts of this clonotype. The gene calls are TRBV20-1 and TRBJ2-3; 13 bases match TRBD2. This CDR3 is built from 16 residues. Germline V gene data show CDR1 as DFQATT and CDR2 as SNEGSKA (reference sequence). Trimming removed 0 bases from V and 7 bases from J; junction bases left unmatched: 7. CDR3 sequence (DNA): TGCAGTGCTAGAGATCGAGGGACTAGCGGGAACTATACGCAGTATTTT. Translated, it gives CSARDRGTSGNYTQYF.

This clonotype was counted ten times or more. The chain links TRBV24-1 to TRBJ1-2; TRBD1 matches 7 bases. The CDR3 runs 15 residues. Germline V gene sequence: CDR1 KGHDR, CDR2 SFDVKD. J lost 5 bases, V lost 2 bases, and 7 bases had no gene match. Written as DNA, the CDR3 is TGTGCCACCAGTGATTCCCCGGGACAGCCTTATGGCTACACCTTC. Amino acids: CATSDSPGQPYGYTF.

This chain joins TRBV5-1 and TRBJ1-2, with D possibly TRBD1 on 5 matching bases. The V gene lost 4 bases and the J gene lost 4 bases, with 20 bases spanning the gap. The germline V gene encodes CDR1 SGHRS and CDR2 YFSETQ. The CDR3 loop spans 16 amino acids. CDR3 nucleotide sequence: TGCGCCAGCAGCCCTCGTGGGGGGGGGATCCGCTATGGCTACACCTTC. Its protein is CASSPRGGGIRYGYTF.

The J gene is TRBJ1-6, the V gene TRBV25-1, with D possibly being TRBD1 (6 bases). This CDR3 is 14 amino acids long. Deletions cut 5 bases from V and 12 bases from J, with 17 bases between. Germline V CDR1 and CDR2: MGHDK, SYGVNS. CDR3 coding DNA: TGTGCCAGCAGTTACACAGGGTCATTTCTACCCCTCCACTTT. Translated, it gives CASSYTGSFLPLHF.

V is TRBV9 and J is TRBJ1-1; D is unresolved. CDR3 length: 14 amino acids. Trimming took 0 bases from V and 6 from J, leaving 12 bases between them. Germline CDR1 is SGDLS and CDR2 is YYNGEE. The CDR3 spells CASSVVLIHPEAFF. The CDR3 DNA reads as TGTGCCAGCAGCGTAGTACTCATCCACCCTGAAGCTTTCTTT.

Details on this clonotype: A much more abundant neighbour one base away suggests this may be a read error. The conserved phenylalanine or tryptophan is not found at the CDR3 terminus, so this likely reflects a read error. V gene TRBV2 combines with J gene TRBJ2-4, with 7 bases matching TRBD2. CDR1 is SNHLY and CDR2 is FYNNEI in the germline V gene. This CDR3 has 16 amino acids. Trimming removed 6 bases from V and 0 bases from J; junction bases left unmatched: 8. In DNA, the CDR3 is TGTGCCAGCAGCGCCGTGGCGGGGGTAGCCAAAAACATTCAGTACTGC. Its translation: CASSAVAGVAKNIQYC.

There are a few counts of this clonotype. The chain is built from TRBV4-3 and TRBJ2-7; D assignment may be TRBD1 or TRBD2 (5 bases each). Germline CDR1 and CDR2: LGHNA and YSLEER. The CDR3 is 14 amino acids. V was shortened by 4 bases and J by 5 bases, with 15 bases between the two germline ends. The CDR3 loop reads CASSPREGHDEQYF. CDR3 nucleotides: TGCGCCAGCAGCCCGCGCGAGGGGCACGACGAGCAGTACTTC.

This clonotype was picked up many times. The rearrangement joins TRBV7-6 to TRBJ2-5; the match to TRBD2 covers 9 bases. This CDR3 is 15 amino acids long. Trimming took 5 bases from V and 4 from J; bases not matched to a gene: 8. Germline V lookup: CDR1 SGHVS, CDR2 FNYEAQ. The CDR3 sequence is CASSQGVLAGETQYF. As DNA, the CDR3 is TGTGCCAGCAGCCAGGGGGTACTAGCGGGAGAGACCCAGTACTTC.

This clonotype came up many times. J is TRBJ2-1 and V is TRBV28; D might be TRBD2 (5 bases). V was pared by 7 bases and J by 1 base, with 17 bases between. CDR1 is MDHEN and CDR2 is SYDVKM in the germline V gene. The CDR3 consists of 16 residues. The chain's CDR3 is CASNSVSGFSYNEQFF. Written as DNA, the CDR3 is TGTGCCAGCAACTCTGTCAGCGGTTTTTCCTACAATGAGCAGTTCTTC.